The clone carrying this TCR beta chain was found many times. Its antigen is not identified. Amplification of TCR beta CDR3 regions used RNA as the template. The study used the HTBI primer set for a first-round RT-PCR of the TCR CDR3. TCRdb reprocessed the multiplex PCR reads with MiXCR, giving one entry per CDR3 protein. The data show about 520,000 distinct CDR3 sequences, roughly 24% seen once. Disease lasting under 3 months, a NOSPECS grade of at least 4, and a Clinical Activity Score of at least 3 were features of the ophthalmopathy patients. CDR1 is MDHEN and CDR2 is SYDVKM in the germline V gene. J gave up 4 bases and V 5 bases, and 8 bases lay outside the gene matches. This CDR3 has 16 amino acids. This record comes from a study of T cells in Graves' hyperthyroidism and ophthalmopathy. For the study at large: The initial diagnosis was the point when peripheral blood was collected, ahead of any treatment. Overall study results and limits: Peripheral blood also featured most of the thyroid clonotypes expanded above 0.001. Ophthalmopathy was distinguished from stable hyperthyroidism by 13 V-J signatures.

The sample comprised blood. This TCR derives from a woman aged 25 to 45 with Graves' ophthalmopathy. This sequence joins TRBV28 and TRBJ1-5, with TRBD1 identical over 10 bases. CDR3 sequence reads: CASSEPGTGENQPQHF. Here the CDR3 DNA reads TGTGCCAGCAGTGAACCCGGGACAGGGGAAAATCAGCCCCAGCATTTT.